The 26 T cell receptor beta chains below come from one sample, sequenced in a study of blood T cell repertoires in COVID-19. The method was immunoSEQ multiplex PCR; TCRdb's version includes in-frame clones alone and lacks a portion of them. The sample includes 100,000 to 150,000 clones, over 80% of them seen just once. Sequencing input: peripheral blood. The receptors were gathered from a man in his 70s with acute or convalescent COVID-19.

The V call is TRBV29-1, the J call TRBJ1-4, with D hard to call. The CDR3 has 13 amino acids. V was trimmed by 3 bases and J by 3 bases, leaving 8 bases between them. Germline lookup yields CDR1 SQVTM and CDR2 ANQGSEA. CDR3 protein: CSVDTGSNEKLFF. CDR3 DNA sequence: TGCAGCGTTGATACCGGTTCTAATGAAAAACTGTTTTTT.

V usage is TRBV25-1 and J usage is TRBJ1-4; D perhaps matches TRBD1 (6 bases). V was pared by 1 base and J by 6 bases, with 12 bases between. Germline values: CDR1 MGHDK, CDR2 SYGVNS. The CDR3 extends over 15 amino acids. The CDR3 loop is CASSEFTGRDEKLFF. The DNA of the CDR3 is TGTGCCAGCAGTGAATTCACAGGGCGGGATGAAAAACTGTTTTTT.

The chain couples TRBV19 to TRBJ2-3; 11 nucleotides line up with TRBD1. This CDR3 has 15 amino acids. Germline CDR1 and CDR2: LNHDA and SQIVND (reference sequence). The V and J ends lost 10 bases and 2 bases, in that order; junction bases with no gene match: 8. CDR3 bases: TGTGCCACGTGGGACAGGGGGGGGACCACAGATACGCAGTATTTT. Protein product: CATWDRGGTTDTQYF. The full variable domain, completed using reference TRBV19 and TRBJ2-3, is DGGITQSPKYLFRKEGQNVTLSCEQNLNHDAMYWYRQDPGQGLRLIYYSQIVNDFQKGDIAEGYSVSREKKESFPLTVTSAQKNPTAFYLCATWDRGGTTDTQYFGPGTRLTVL.

The CDR3: CASSLVGRGIPREQFF. DNA of the CDR3: TGTGCCAGCAGCTTAGTGGGCAGGGGAATTCCGAGGGAGCAGTTCTTC. This rearrangement joins TRBV13 to TRBJ2-1, with D possibly being TRBD1 (6 bases). CDR1 and CDR2 (germline): PRHDT, FYEKMQ (reference sequence). Trimming left V 1 base short and J 10 bases short, with 20 bases between. The CDR3 length is 16 residues.

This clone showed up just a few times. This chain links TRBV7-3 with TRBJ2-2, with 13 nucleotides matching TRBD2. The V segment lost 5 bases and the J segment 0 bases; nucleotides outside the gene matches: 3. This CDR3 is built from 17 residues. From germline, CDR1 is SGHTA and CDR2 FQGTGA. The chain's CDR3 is CASSPTSGGANTGELFF. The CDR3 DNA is TGTGCCAGCAGCCCCACTAGCGGGGGGGCGAACACCGGGGAGCTGTTTTTT. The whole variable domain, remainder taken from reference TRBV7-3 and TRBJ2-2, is GAGVSQTPSNKVTEKGKYVELRCDPISGHTALYWYRQSLGQGPEFLIYFQGTGAADDSGLPNDRFFAVRPEGSVSTLKIQRTERGDSAVYLCASSPTSGGANTGELFFGEGSRLTVL.

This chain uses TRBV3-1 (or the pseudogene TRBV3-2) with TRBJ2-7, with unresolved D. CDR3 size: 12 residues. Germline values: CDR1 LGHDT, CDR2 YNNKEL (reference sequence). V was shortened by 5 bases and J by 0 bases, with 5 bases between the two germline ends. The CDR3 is CASSVYSYEQYF. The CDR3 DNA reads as TGTGCCAGCAGCGTATACTCCTACGAGCAGTACTTC.

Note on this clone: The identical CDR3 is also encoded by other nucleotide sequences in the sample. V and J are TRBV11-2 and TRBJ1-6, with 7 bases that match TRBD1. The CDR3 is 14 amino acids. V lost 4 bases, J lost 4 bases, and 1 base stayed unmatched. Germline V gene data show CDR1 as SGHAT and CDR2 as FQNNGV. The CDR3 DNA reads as TGTGCCAGCAGCTCAGGGGGGTATAATTCACCCCTCCACTTT. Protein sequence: CASSSGGYNSPLHF.

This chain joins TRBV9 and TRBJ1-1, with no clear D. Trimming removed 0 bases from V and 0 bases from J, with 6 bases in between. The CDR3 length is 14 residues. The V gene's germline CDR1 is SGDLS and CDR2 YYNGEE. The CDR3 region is CASSVGALNTEAFF. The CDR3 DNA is TGTGCCAGCAGCGTAGGAGCACTGAACACTGAAGCTTTCTTT.

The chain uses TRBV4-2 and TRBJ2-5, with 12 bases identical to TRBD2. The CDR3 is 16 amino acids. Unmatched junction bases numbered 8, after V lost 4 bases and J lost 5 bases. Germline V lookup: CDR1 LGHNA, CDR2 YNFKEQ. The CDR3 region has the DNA TGTGCCAGCAGCCGAGAGACTAGCGGGGGAGGGGAGACCCAGTACTTC. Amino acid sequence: CASSRETSGGGETQYF.

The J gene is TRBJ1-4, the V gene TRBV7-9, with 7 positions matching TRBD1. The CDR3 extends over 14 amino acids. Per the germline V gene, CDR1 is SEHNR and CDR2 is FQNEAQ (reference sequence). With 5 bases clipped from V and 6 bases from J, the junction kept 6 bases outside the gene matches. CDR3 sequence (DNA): TGTGCCAGCAGCCCGACAGGGACCGATGAAAAACTGTTTTTT. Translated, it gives CASSPTGTDEKLFF.

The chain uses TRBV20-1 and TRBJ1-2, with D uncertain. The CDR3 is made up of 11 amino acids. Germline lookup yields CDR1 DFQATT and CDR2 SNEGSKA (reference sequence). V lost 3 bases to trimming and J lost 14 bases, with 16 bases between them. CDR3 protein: CSARSAASKTF. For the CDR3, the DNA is TGCAGTGCTAGGAGTGCCGCGAGTAAGACCTTC.

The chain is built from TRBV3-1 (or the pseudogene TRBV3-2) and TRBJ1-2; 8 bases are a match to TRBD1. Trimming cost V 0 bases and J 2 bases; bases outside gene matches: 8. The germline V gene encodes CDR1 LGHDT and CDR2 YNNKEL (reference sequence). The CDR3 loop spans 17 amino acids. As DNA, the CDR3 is TGTGCCAGCAGCCAAGACTATCGGCAGGGGGCCAACTATGGCTACACCTTC. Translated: CASSQDYRQGANYGYTF.

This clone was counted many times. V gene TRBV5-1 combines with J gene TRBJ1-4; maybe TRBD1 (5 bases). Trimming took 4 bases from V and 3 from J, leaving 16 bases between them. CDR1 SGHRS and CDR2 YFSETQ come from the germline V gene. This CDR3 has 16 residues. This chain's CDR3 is CASSPTIWTPNEKLFF. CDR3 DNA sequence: TGCGCCAGCAGCCCCACCATCTGGACACCTAATGAAAAACTGTTTTTT.

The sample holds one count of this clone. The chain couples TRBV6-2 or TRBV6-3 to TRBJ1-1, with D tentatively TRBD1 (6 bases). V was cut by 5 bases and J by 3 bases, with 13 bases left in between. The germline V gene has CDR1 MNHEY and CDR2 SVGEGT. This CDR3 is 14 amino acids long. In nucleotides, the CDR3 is TGTGCCAGCAGTGGCCGGGACACCTACACTGAAGCTTTCTTT. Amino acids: CASSGRDTYTEAFF.

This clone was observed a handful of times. The CDR3 bases are TGTGCCAGCAGCCCTCGGACAGGCACTGAAGCTTTCTTT. Its protein is CASSPRTGTEAFF. J is TRBJ1-1 and V is TRBV14; 7 nucleotides line up with TRBD1. This CDR3 has 13 amino acids. Germline trimming cut 4 bases from V and 4 bases from J; bases unmatched to any gene: 3. Looked up from germline, CDR1 is SGHDN and CDR2 is FVKESK.

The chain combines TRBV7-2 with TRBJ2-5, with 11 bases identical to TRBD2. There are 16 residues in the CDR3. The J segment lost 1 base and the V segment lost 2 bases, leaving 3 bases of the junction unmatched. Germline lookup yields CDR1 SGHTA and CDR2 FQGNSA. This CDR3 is CASSLTSGGVQETQYF. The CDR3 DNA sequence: TGTGCCAGCAGCTTAACTAGCGGGGGAGTCCAAGAGACCCAGTACTTC.

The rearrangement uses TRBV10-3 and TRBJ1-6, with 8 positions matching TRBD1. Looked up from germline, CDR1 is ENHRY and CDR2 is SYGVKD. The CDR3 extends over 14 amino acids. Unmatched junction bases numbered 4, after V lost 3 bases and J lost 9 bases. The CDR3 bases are TGTGCCATCAGTGATGGACAGGGAGGTTCACCCCTCCACTTT. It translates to CAISDGQGGSPLHF.

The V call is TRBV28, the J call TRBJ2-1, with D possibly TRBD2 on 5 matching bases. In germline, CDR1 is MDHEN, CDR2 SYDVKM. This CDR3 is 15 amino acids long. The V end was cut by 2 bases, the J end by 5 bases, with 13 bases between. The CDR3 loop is CASSLATRGNNEQFF. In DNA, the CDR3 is TGTGCCAGCAGTTTAGCCACACGGGGAAACAATGAGCAGTTCTTC.

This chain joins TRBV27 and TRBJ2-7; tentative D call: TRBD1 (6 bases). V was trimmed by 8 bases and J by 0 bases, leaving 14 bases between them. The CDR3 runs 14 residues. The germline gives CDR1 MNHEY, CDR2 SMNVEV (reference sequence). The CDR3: CASRSTGFSYEQYF. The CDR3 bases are TGTGCCAGCCGAAGTACAGGGTTCTCCTACGAGCAGTACTTC.

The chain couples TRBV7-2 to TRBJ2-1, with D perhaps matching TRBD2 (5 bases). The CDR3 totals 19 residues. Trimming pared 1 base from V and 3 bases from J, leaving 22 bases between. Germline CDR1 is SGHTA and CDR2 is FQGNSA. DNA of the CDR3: TGTGCCAGCAGCTTAGGGACTTACTTAGGGCTCGGGGTCTACAATGAGCAGTTCTTC. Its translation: CASSLGTYLGLGVYNEQFF.

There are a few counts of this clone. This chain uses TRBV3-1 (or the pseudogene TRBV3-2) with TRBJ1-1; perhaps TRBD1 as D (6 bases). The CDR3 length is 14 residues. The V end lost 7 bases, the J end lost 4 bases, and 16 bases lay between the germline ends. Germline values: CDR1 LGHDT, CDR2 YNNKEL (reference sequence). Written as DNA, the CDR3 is TGTGCCAGCACCCCCAGGGGCCGGGGCACTGAAGCTTTCTTT. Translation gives CASTPRGRGTEAFF.

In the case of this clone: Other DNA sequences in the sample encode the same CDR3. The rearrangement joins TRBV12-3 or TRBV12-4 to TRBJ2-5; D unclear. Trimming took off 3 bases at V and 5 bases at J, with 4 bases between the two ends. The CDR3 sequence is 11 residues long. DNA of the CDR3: TGTGCCAGCAGTTTGCGGGAGACCCAGTACTTC. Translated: CASSLRETQYF.

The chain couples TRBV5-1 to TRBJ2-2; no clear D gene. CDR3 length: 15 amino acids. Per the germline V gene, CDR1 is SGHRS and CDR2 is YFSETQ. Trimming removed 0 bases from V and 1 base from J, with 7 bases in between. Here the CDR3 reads CASSLVPKNTGELFF. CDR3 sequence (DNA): TGCGCCAGCAGCTTGGTCCCCAAGAACACCGGGGAGCTGTTTTTT.

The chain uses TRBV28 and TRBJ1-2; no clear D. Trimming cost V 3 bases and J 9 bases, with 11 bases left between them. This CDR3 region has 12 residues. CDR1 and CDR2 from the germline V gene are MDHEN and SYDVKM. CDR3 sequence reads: CASSLLGSRYTF. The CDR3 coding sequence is TGTGCCAGCAGTTTGTTAGGGAGCCGCTACACCTTC.

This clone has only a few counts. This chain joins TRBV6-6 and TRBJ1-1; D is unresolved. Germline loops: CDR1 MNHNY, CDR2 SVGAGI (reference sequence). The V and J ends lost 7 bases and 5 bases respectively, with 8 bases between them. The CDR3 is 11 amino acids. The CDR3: CASTLLTEAFF. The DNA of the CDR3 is TGTGCCAGCACTCTCCTGACTGAAGCTTTCTTT.

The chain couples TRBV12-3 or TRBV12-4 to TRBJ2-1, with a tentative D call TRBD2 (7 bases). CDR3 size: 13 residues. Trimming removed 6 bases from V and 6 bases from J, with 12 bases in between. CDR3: CASRGLGGNEQFF. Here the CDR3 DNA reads TGTGCCAGCAGAGGACTAGGGGGCAATGAGCAGTTCTTC.